Following are 26 T cell receptor beta chains from one sample sequenced in a study of shared clonotypes between healthy human individuals. Produced via immunoSEQ multiplex PCR; TCRdb's table is partial and in-frame only. The sample has some 1,400,000 clones; roughly 95% are singletons. Input material: naive CD4+ T cells sorted from blood. Subset here: CD45RA+ positively selected. Receptors were obtained from a man aged 25-45 years in good health.

CDR3 protein: CASSYTGTSWDEQFF. CDR3 DNA: TGTGCCAGCAGTTACACCGGGACTAGTTGGGATGAGCAGTTCTTC. The gene calls are TRBV6-5 and TRBJ2-1; 8 nucleotides agree with TRBD2. J was trimmed by 8 bases and V by 2 bases; bases with no gene match: 8. Germline CDR1 and CDR2: MNHEY and SVGAGI. CDR3 length: 15 residues.

The rearrangement links TRBV7-8 to TRBJ2-2; D uncertain. The length of the CDR3 is 18 residues. Germline values: CDR1 SGHVS, CDR2 FQNEAQ. V lost 3 bases to trimming and J lost 3 bases, with 20 bases between them. CDR3 protein: CASSFPPFDPHYTGELFF. The CDR3 nucleotides are TGTGCCAGCAGCTTCCCCCCCTTCGACCCCCATTACACCGGGGAGCTGTTTTTT.

This CDR3 is CASSEATGELFF. The DNA for the CDR3 is TGCGCCAGCAGTGAGGCCACCGGGGAGCTGTTTTTT. The gene calls are TRBV10-2 and TRBJ2-2; no clear D gene. V shed 2 bases and J shed 4 bases, with 2 bases lying between them. Per the germline V gene, CDR1 is WSHSY and CDR2 is SAAADI. This CDR3 contains 12 residues.

The chain joins TRBV27 to TRBJ1-3, with D uncertain. This CDR3 has 15 amino acids. Looked up from germline, CDR1 is MNHEY and CDR2 is SMNVEV (reference sequence). V was clipped by 4 bases and J by 0 bases, with 10 bases between them. CDR3 sequence: CASSWPSYSGNTIYF. For the CDR3, the DNA is TGTGCCAGCAGTTGGCCGTCTTACTCTGGAAACACCATATATTTT.

The rearrangement joins TRBV27 to TRBJ1-2, with D tentatively TRBD1 (6 bases). The germline V gene has CDR1 MNHEY and CDR2 SMNVEV (reference sequence). The CDR3 has 16 amino acids. V dropped 3 bases and J dropped 4 bases, with 18 bases sitting between them. The CDR3 region has the DNA TGTGCCAGCAGTTTGATGGGGGGCGGGGAGTTCTATGGCTACACCTTC. Its protein is CASSLMGGGEFYGYTF.

V is TRBV4-3 and J is TRBJ2-2; no firm D call. The CDR3 spans 14 residues. Germline values: CDR1 LGHNA, CDR2 YSLEER. With 2 bases removed from V and 4 bases from J, the gap between germline ends came to 8 bases. CDR3 sequence reads: CASSQLSSTGELFF. The CDR3 bases are TGCGCCAGCAGCCAACTTTCATCCACCGGGGAGCTGTTTTTT.

The rearrangement uses TRBV2 and TRBJ2-2; 8 bases map to TRBD2. V lost 9 bases and J lost 2; bases outside the gene matches: 11. In germline, CDR1 is SNHLY, CDR2 FYNNEI. The CDR3 runs to 16 residues. DNA for the CDR3: TGTGCCAGGAGAATAGCGGGGAACATCAACACCGGGGAGCTGTTTTTT. It codes for CARRIAGNINTGELFF.

V usage is TRBV28 and J usage is TRBJ1-3; D perhaps matches TRBD1 (5 bases). Trimming took off 7 bases at V and 4 bases at J, with 14 bases between the two ends. Per the germline V gene, CDR1 is MDHEN and CDR2 is SYDVKM. CDR3 size: 14 residues. The CDR3 DNA follows: TGTGCCAGCACTAATCGGGGGTCCGGAAACACCATATATTTT. As protein: CASTNRGSGNTIYF.

The chain joins TRBV19 to TRBJ1-5; no clear D. Germline CDR1 reads LNHDA; CDR2 reads SQIVND (reference sequence). Trimming took off 6 bases at V and 2 bases at J, with 14 bases between the two ends. The CDR3 extends over 15 amino acids. The CDR3 protein is CASRKDGFGNQPQHF. DNA for the CDR3: TGTGCCAGTAGGAAGGACGGGTTTGGCAATCAGCCCCAGCATTTT.

The V call is TRBV6-5, the J call TRBJ2-7; possible D gene TRBD2, 6 bases. Germline CDR1 MNHEY, CDR2 SVGAGI. Trimming removed 8 bases at V and 2 bases at J, with 10 bases between. This CDR3 region has 12 residues. The CDR3 is CASAGRAYEQYF. The CDR3 DNA follows: TGTGCCAGCGCGGGACGAGCCTACGAGCAGTACTTC.

This clone was picked up one time. The chain employs TRBV7-2 and TRBJ2-5; D remains ambiguous. This CDR3 has 13 amino acids. V lost 3 bases and J lost 1, with 6 bases in between. The germline CDR1 and CDR2 sequences are SGHTA and FQGNSA. The CDR3 loop reads CASSFDPQETQYF. DNA for the CDR3: TGTGCCAGCAGCTTCGATCCCCAAGAGACCCAGTACTTC.

This CDR3 is CSVEVRVLTGNNQPQHF. Written as DNA, the CDR3 is TGCAGCGTTGAAGTGAGGGTCCTTACAGGGAACAATCAGCCCCAGCATTTT. The chain couples TRBV29-1 to TRBJ1-5; D might be TRBD1 (6 bases). In germline, CDR1 is SQVTM, CDR2 ANQGSEA. The CDR3 extends over 17 amino acids. V was pared by 1 base and J by 3 bases, with 19 bases between. The whole variable domain, remainder taken from reference TRBV29-1 and TRBJ1-5, is SAVISQKPSRDICQRGTSLTIQCQVDSQVTMMFWYRQQPGQSLTLIATANQGSEATYESGFVIDKFPISRPNLTFSTLTVSNMSPEDSSIYLCSVEVRVLTGNNQPQHFGDGTRLSIL.

The rearrangement joins TRBV11-2 to TRBJ1-1; D is possibly TRBD1 (5 bases). The length of the CDR3 is 14 residues. Germline values: CDR1 SGHAT, CDR2 FQNNGV. V lost 0 bases, J lost 4 bases, and 9 bases lay in between. The CDR3 DNA follows: TGTGCCAGCAGCTTAGATCCGGGACTCACTGAAGCTTTCTTT. It yields the protein CASSLDPGLTEAFF.

The genes are TRBV4-2 and TRBJ2-1, with TRBD2 identical over 10 bases. The CDR3 runs 16 residues. The trim removed 5 bases at V and 9 bases at J, leaving 13 bases unmatched. CDR1 is LGHNA and CDR2 is YNFKEQ in the germline V gene. In DNA form, the CDR3 reads TGTGCCAGCAGCTTGATGGCTAGCGGGAGATCGAGTGAGCAGTTCTTC. This encodes CASSLMASGRSSEQFF.

This chain uses TRBV21-1 with TRBJ1-3; TRBD1, the D gene given by the table, was not confirmed from the DNA. TRBV21-1 is a recognized pseudogene. This CDR3 spans 15 amino acids. The CDR3 sequence is CASTLSRDRVLTIYF. CDR3 nucleotide sequence: TGTGCCAGCACCCTGTCCCGGGACAGGGTACTCACCATATATTTT.

This chain links TRBV4-1 with TRBJ2-7; 13 bases agree with TRBD2. This CDR3 spans 19 amino acids. Trimming cost V 4 bases and J 1 base; bases outside gene matches: 13. CDR1 and CDR2 from the germline V gene are MGHRA and YSYEKL. CDR3 DNA: TGCGCCAGCAGCCGATCCGAACGGAGGACTAGCGGGAGATCCTACGAGCAGTACTTC. This encodes CASSRSERRTSGRSYEQYF.

DNA for the CDR3: TGTGCCAGAAGCTTGAGTCAGGGGATCGCCGGGGAGCTGTTTTTT. This gives the protein CARSLSQGIAGELFF. This chain joins TRBV5-3 and TRBJ2-2, with a weak D call TRBD1 (6 bases). TRBV5-3 is labeled an ORF, and its function is uncertain. V lost 1 base to trimming and J lost 6 bases, with 13 bases between them. The CDR3 covers 15 residues.

The J gene is TRBJ2-1, the V gene TRBV2, with TRBD2 matching over 9 bases. The CDR3 has 15 residues. J lost 8 bases, V lost 6 bases, and 11 bases had no gene match. Germline loops: CDR1 SNHLY, CDR2 FYNNEI. The CDR3 DNA is TGTGCCAGCAGCCCTCTGGCGGGAGGGTCCCATGAGCAGTTCTTC. It translates to CASSPLAGGSHEQFF.

V and J are TRBV5-4 and TRBJ2-3, with D unclear. The ends were cut back, 4 bases at V and 0 bases at J, with 12 bases in the middle. This CDR3 comprises 15 residues. Germline CDR1 and CDR2: SGHNT and YYREEE (reference sequence). Here the CDR3 reads CASSRLGFSTDTQYF. In DNA, the CDR3 is TGTGCCAGCAGCCGCTTGGGATTCAGCACAGATACGCAGTATTTT.

The V call is TRBV27, the J call TRBJ2-5; 10 nucleotides match TRBD2. Germline V gene lookup returns CDR1 MNHEY and CDR2 SMNVEV (reference sequence). V shed 5 bases, J shed 7 bases, and the junction held 13 bases outside the gene matches. This CDR3 has 16 residues. The CDR3: CASSGASGRARRTQYF. The CDR3 DNA sequence: TGTGCCAGCAGTGGGGCGAGCGGGAGGGCTCGAAGGACCCAGTACTTC.

This clone appeared a single time. The rearrangement links TRBV9 to TRBJ2-3, with TRBD1 as a possible D gene (5 bases). Trimming pared 2 bases from V and 0 bases from J, leaving 13 bases between. The CDR3 sequence is 16 residues long. The germline V gene has CDR1 SGDLS and CDR2 YYNGEE. The CDR3 protein is CASSVFDRASTDTQYF. CDR3 DNA: TGTGCCAGCAGCGTCTTTGACAGAGCTAGCACAGATACGCAGTATTTT.

The rearrangement joins TRBV6-1 to TRBJ1-1; 10 bases align to TRBD1. This CDR3 contains 14 residues. The germline V gene has CDR1 MNHNS and CDR2 SASEGT. V shed 5 bases and J 5 bases; nucleotides not matched to a gene: 5. The CDR3 nucleotides read TGTGCCAGCAGTTTGGACAGGGGGACAACTGAAGCTTTCTTT. It encodes CASSLDRGTTEAFF.

The chain links TRBV21-1 to TRBJ2-7; the listed D gene, TRBD2, was not tested against the DNA. TRBV21-1 is designated a pseudogene. This CDR3 comprises 18 residues. The CDR3 reads CASTQRREADAGVDEQYF. DNA of the CDR3: TGTGCCAGCACCCAAAGACGGGAGGCTGACGCGGGAGTCGACGAGCAGTACTTC.

The V gene is TRBV5-1, the J gene TRBJ2-1, with D unclear. V lost 4 bases and J 8 bases, leaving 25 bases between the germline ends. This CDR3 comprises 17 residues. Germline V CDR1 and CDR2: SGHRS, YFSETQ. The CDR3 region has the DNA TGCGCCAGCAGCCGGTCCGGGTCAAACTATGGTAGGGATGAGCAGTTCTTC. Protein sequence: CASSRSGSNYGRDEQFF.

The CDR3, as DNA: TGTGCCAGCAGCCCTACGCAGGGCCTTGAAAAACTGTTTTTT. This gives the protein CASSPTQGLEKLFF. The V gene is TRBV7-9, the J gene TRBJ1-4; D possibly corresponds to TRBD1 (5 bases). The CDR3 loop spans 14 amino acids. The V and J ends lost 5 bases and 7 bases respectively, with 14 bases between them. Germline V lookup: CDR1 SEHNR, CDR2 FQNEAQ (reference sequence).

The rearrangement uses TRBV5-1 and TRBJ2-1; 7 bases match TRBD2. CDR3 length: 16 amino acids. The V gene end was trimmed by 4 bases and the J gene end by 1 base; junction bases not matched to a gene: 8. The germline CDR1 and CDR2 sequences are SGHRS and YFSETQ. The CDR3 is CASSLGVAGSYNEQFF. In DNA form, the CDR3 reads TGCGCCAGCAGCCTAGGGGTAGCGGGTTCCTACAATGAGCAGTTCTTC.